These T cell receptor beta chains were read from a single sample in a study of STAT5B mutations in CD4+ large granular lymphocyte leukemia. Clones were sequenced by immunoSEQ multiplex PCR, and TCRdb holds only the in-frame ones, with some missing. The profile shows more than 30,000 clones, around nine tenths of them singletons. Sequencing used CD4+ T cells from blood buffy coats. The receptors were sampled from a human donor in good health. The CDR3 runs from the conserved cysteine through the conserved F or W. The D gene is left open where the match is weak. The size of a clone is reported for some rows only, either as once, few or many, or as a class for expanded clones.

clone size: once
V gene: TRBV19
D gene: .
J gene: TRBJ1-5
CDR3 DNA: TGTGCCAGTAGTATAGAACAGGGTTACAATCAGCCCCAGCATTTT
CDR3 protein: CASSIEQGYNQPQHF

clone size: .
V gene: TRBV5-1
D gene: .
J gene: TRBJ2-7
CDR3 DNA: TGCGCCAGCAGCATTTCCGGGCCGATCTACGAGCAGTACTTC
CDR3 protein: CASSISGPIYEQYF

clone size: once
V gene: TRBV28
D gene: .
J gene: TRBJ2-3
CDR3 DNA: TGTGCCAGCAGTTCCCCAAGTCCGACGGCTACGCAGTATTTT
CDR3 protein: CASSSPSPTATQYF

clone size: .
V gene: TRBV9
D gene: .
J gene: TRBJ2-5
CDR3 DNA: TGTGCCAGCAGCGTAGCCCTGGGCCTCCAAGAGACCCAGTACTTC
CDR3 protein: CASSVALGLQETQYF

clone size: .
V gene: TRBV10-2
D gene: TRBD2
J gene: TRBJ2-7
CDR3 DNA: TGCGCCAGCACCCCGACTAGCACCTACGAGCAGTACTTC
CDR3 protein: CASTPTSTYEQYF

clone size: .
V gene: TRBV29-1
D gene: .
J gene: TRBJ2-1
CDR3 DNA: TGCAGCGCCGATAAGGGGATCTACAATGAGCAGTTCTTC
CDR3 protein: CSADKGIYNEQFF

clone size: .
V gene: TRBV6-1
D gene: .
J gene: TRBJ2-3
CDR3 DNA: TGTGCCAGCAGTGTCTCCCCCACGCAGGATACGCAGTATTTT
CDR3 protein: CASSVSPTQDTQYF

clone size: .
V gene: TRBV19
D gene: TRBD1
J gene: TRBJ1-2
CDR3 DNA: TGTGCCAGTAGTATAGCCGACAGGGGAATTAACTATGGCTACACCTTC
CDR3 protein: CASSIADRGINYGYTF

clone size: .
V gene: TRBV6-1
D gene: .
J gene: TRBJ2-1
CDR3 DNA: TGTGCCAGCAGTAATACCCCCGGGGCCAACAATGAGCAGTTCTTC
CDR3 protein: CASSNTPGANNEQFF

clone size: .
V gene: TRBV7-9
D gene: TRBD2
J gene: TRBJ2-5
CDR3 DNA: TGTGCCAGCAGCTTAGTTAGCGGGAGAGGGGAGACCCAGTACTTC
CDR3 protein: CASSLVSGRGETQYF

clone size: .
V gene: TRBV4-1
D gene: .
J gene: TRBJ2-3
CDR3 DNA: TGCGCCAGCAGCCAAGCCCGCACAGATACGCAGTATTTT
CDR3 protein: CASSQARTDTQYF

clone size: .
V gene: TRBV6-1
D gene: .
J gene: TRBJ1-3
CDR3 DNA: TGTGCCAGCAGTGACAGGGGCCCTGCTGGAAACACCATATATTTT
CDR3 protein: CASSDRGPAGNTIYF

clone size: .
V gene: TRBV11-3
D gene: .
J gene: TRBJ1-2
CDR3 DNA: TGTGCCAGCAGCCCAAGCGGGGGGGGCTACACCTTC
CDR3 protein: CASSPSGGGYTF

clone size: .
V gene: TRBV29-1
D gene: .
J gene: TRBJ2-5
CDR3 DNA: TGCAGCGTTCATTACGGAAACCAAGAGACCCAGTACTTC
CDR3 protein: CSVHYGNQETQYF

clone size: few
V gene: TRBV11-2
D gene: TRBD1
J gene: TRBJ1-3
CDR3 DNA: TGTGCCAGCAGCTTGGACAGGGCTAGTGGAAACACCATATATTTT
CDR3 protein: CASSLDRASGNTIYF

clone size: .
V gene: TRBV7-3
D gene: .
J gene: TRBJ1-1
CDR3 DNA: TGTGCCAGCAGTCCGGACAGCCTCATGAACACTGAAGCTTTCTTT
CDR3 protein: CASSPDSLMNTEAFF

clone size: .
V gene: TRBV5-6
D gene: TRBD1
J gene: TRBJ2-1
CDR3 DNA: TGTGCCAGCAGCTTGGCCGGGAGACAGGGGGCCTACAATGAGCAGTTCTTC
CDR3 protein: CASSLAGRQGAYNEQFF

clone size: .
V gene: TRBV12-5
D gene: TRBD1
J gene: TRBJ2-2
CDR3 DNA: TGTGCTAGTGGTTCCCACCGGGACAGGGGGGATACCGGGGAGCTGTTTTTT
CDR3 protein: CASGSHRDRGDTGELFF

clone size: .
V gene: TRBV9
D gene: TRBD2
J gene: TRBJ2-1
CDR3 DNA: TGTGCCAGCAGCGTCGGGACTAGCTTTTACAATGAGCAGTTCTTC
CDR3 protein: CASSVGTSFYNEQFF

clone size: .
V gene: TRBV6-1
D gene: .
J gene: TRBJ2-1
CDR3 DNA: TGTGCCAGCAGTGAAGTAGGGGAGGTTAATGAGCAGTTCTTC
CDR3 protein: CASSEVGEVNEQFF

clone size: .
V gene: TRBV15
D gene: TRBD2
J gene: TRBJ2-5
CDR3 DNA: TGTGCCACCAGCAGAGCCGGTTCCGGGGGGACTACCCAGTACTTC
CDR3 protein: CATSRAGSGGTTQYF

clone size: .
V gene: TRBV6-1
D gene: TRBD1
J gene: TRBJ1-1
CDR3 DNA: TGTGCCAGCAGCAGACAGGGGGCAAACACTGAAGCTTTCTTT
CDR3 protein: CASSRQGANTEAFF

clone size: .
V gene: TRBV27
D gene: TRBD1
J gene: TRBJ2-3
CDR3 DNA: TGTGCCAGCAGTTCACAAGGGACAGGGGCTGGAGATACGCAGTATTTT
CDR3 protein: CASSSQGTGAGDTQYF

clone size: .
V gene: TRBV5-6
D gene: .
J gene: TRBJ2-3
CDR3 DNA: TGTGCCAGCAGCTTGGGAACTAGCCGCACAGATACGCAGTATTTT
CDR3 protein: CASSLGTSRTDTQYF

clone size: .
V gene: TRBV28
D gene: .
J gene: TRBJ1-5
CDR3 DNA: TGTGCCAGCAGGGAAGGGGGAGGCCAGCCCCAGCATTTT
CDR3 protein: CASREGGGQPQHF

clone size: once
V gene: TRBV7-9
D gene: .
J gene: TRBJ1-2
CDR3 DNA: TGTGCCAGCAGCTTGGGGGCCGGCTACTATGGCTACACCTTC
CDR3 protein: CASSLGAGYYGYTF

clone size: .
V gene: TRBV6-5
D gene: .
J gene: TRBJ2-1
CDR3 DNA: TGTGCCAGCAGTCCGTCGGGGAATGAGCAGTTCTTC
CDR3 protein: CASSPSGNEQFF

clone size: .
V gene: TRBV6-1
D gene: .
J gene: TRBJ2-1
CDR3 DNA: TGTGCCAGCAGTGAAATGGGAGATGAGCAGTTCTTC
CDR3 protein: CASSEMGDEQFF

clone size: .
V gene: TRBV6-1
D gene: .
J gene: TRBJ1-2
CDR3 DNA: TGTGCCAGCAGTGAAGTTCTCTATGGCTACACCTTC
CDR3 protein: CASSEVLYGYTF

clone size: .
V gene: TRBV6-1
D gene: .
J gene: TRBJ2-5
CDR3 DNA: TGTGCCAGCAGCACTGGGGGAAAAGAGTACTTC
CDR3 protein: CASSTGGKEYF

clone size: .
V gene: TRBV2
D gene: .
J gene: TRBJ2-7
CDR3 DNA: TGTGCCAGCAGTGACGGGGGGCGGCAGTACTTC
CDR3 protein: CASSDGGRQYF

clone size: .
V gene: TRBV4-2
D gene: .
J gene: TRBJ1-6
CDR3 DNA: TGTGCCAGCAGCCAATCAGGTGGCGGAGAGCCTAATTCACCCCTCCACTTT
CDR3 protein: CASSQSGGGEPNSPLHF

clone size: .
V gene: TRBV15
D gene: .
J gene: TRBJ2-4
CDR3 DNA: TGTGCCACCAGCAGAGGCGGAAAACTAGCCAAAAACATTCAGTACTTC
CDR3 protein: CATSRGGKLAKNIQYF

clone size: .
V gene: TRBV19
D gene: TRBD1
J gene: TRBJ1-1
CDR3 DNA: TGTGCCAGTAGTATTCAGGGGGCTATCGCTGAAGCTTTCTTT
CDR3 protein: CASSIQGAIAEAFF

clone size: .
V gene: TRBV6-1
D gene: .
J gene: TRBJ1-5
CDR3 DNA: TGTGCCAGCAGTGAGCGGCAGGGTGTTCAGCCCCAGCATTTT
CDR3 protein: CASSERQGVQPQHF

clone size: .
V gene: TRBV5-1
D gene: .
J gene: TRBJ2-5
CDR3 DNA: TGCGCCAGCAGCCACCGGGATAGGTTACAAGAGACCCAGTACTTC
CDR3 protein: CASSHRDRLQETQYF

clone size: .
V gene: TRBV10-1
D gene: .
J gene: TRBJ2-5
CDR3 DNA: TGCGCCAGCAGTGAGTCGGGGGCCCAAGAGACCCAGTACTTC
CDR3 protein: CASSESGAQETQYF

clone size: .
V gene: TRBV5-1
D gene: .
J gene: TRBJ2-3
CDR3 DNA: TGCGCCAGCAGCCCCGACGGCCTCACAGATACGCAGTATTTT
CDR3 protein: CASSPDGLTDTQYF

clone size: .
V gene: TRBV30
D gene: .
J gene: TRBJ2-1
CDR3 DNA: TGTGCCTGGAGGGGTTACTACAATGAGCAGTTCTTC
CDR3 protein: CAWRGYYNEQFF

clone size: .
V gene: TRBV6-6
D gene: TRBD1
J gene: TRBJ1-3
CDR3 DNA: TGTGCCAGCAGTTACTCGCGACAGGGTGGTGGAAACACCATATATTTT
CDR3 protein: CASSYSRQGGGNTIYF

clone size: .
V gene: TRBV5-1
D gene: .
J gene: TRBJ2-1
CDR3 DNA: TGCGCCAGCAGCTTGGCCTACCCGAGCTCCTACAATGAGCAGTTCTTC
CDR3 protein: CASSLAYPSSYNEQFF

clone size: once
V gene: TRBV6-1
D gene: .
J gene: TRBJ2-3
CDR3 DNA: TGTGCCAGCGGTGGGGGCGGGGTATCCACAGATACGCAGTATTTT
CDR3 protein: CASGGGGVSTDTQYF

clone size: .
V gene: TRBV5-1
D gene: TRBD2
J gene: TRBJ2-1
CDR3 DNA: TGCGCCAGCAGCCTGAGCGGGAGCTCCTACAATGAGCAGTTCTTC
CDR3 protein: CASSLSGSSYNEQFF

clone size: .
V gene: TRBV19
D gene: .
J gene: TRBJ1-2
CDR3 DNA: TGTGCCAGTAGTGCCACGAAAAGGGCCCCCTCGACCTTC
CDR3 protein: CASSATKRAPSTF

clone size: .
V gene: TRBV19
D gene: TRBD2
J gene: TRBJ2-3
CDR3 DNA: TGTGCCAGTAGTATAGAGGCCGGGACTAGCGGGAGGGGTACGCAGTATTTT
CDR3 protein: CASSIEAGTSGRGTQYF

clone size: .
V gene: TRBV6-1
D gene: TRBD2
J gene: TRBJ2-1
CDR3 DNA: TGTGCCACACTTGCTAGCGGGGCCTACAATGAGCAGTTCTTC
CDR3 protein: CATLASGAYNEQFF

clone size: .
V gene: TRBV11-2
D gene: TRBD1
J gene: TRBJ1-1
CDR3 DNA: TGTGCCAGCAGCTTATCGGGGACAGGGGCCACTGAAGCTTTCTTT
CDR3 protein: CASSLSGTGATEAFF

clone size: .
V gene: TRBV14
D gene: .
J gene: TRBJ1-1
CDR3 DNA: TGTGCCAGCAGCCCCTTCCTGGCCAGGGGAACTACTGAAGCTTTCTTT
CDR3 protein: CASSPFLARGTTEAFF

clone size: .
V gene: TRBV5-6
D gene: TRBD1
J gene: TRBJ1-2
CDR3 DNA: TGTGCCAGCAGCCCAGGGACAGGGCTTTCCTATGGCTACACCTTC
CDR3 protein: CASSPGTGLSYGYTF

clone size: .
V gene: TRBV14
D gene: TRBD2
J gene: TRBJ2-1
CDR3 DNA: TGTGCCAGCAGCCAAAGCGGGAGAGCTTACGAGCAGTTCTTC
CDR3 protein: CASSQSGRAYEQFF

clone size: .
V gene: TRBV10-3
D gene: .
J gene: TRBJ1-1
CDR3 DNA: TGTGCCATCAGTGAATCTCGGGGCGCTGAAGCTTTCTTT
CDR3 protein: CAISESRGAEAFF

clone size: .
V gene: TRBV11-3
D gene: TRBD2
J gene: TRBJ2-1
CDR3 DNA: TGTGCCAGCAGCTTCTCTGCGGGAGCTCACAATGAGCAGTTCTTC
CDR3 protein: CASSFSAGAHNEQFF

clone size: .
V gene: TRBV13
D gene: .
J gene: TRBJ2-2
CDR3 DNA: TGTGCCAGCAGCTTTAGACAGCCGAACACCGGGGAGCTGTTTTTT
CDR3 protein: CASSFRQPNTGELFF

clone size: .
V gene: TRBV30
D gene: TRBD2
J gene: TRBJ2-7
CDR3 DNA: TGTGCCTGGCGGAGCGGGAACTCCTACGAGCAGTACTTC
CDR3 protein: CAWRSGNSYEQYF

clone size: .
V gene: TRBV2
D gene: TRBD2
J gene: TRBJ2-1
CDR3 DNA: TGTGCCAGCAGGTTGGGACTAGCGGGAGGGATCGATGAGCAGTTCTTC
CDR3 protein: CASRLGLAGGIDEQFF